The rows below give T cell receptor beta chains drawn from one sample of a study of T cells in Graves' hyperthyroidism and ophthalmopathy. TCRdb redid the calling of the multiplex PCR reads with MiXCR, one entry per CDR3 protein. The table lists fewer than 450,000 distinct CDR3 sequences, over 12% of them singletons. Sequencing was done on a sample of blood. The receptors stem from a man aged 50 or older with Graves' ophthalmopathy. The CDR3 runs from the conserved cysteine through the conserved F or W. The D gene is left open where the match is weak. Not all rows give a size; the values are once, few, many and, for expanded clones, a class.

cdr3_nt: TGTGCCAGCAGCGTAGGAGGGGACAGGTCTGGAAACACCATATATTTT
cdr3_aa: CASSVGGDRSGNTIYF
j_call: TRBJ1-3
d_call: TRBD1
v_call: TRBV9
clone_size: few

cdr3_nt: TGTGCCAGTAGTGACCCGCTCGGCCAGCAGTTCTTC
cdr3_aa: CASSDPLGQQFF
j_call: TRBJ2-1
d_call: NA
v_call: TRBV19
clone_size: few

cdr3_nt: TGTGCCAGTAGTATAGGTCAGGCTGGAAACACCATATATTTT
cdr3_aa: CASSIGQAGNTIYF
j_call: TRBJ1-3
d_call: NA
v_call: TRBV19
clone_size: NA

cdr3_nt: TGTGCCTGGATGGTAGTCCCTTCCACCTATGGCTACACCTTC
cdr3_aa: CAWMVVPSTYGYTF
j_call: TRBJ1-2
d_call: NA
v_call: TRBV30
clone_size: many

cdr3_nt: TGTGCCAGTAATACGGGACACCGTAATGAAAAACTGTTTTTT
cdr3_aa: CASNTGHRNEKLFF
j_call: TRBJ1-4
d_call: NA
v_call: TRBV19
clone_size: NA

cdr3_nt: TGCAGCGCCCCGGGGCAGGGACACATGAACACTGAAGCTTTCTTT
cdr3_aa: CSAPGQGHMNTEAFF
j_call: TRBJ1-1
d_call: NA
v_call: TRBV29-1
clone_size: many

cdr3_nt: TGCAGTGCTAGCAAGCCAGGGCTAGGTTCACCCCTCCACTTT
cdr3_aa: CSASKPGLGSPLHF
j_call: TRBJ1-6
d_call: NA
v_call: TRBV20-1
clone_size: few

cdr3_nt: TGTGCCTGGAGTCCCGGAAGTGACACCGGGGAGCTGTTTTTT
cdr3_aa: CAWSPGSDTGELFF
j_call: TRBJ2-2
d_call: NA
v_call: TRBV30
clone_size: many

cdr3_nt: TGTGCCATCAGTCCTGCTACGGGAATCAATCAGCCCCAGCATTTT
cdr3_aa: CAISPATGINQPQHF
j_call: TRBJ1-5
d_call: NA
v_call: TRBV10-3
clone_size: few

cdr3_nt: TGTGCCAGTGGGTCCAGGGCCGGTGAGCAGTTCTTC
cdr3_aa: CASGSRAGEQFF
j_call: TRBJ2-1
d_call: NA
v_call: TRBV19
clone_size: NA

cdr3_nt: TGTGCCAGCAGCCTAAAGACGGGGGATACGCAGTATTTT
cdr3_aa: CASSLKTGDTQYF
j_call: TRBJ2-3
d_call: NA
v_call: TRBV3-1
clone_size: many

cdr3_nt: TGTGCCAGCAGCTTGGGGAGGGGGCGAGGCTACACCTTC
cdr3_aa: CASSLGRGRGYTF
j_call: TRBJ1-2
d_call: TRBD1
v_call: TRBV5-1
clone_size: NA

cdr3_nt: TGTGCCAGCAGCTTTTTTGGGCGAACGAACACCGGGGAGCTGTTTTTT
cdr3_aa: CASSFFGRTNTGELFF
j_call: TRBJ2-2
d_call: NA
v_call: TRBV11-2
clone_size: many

cdr3_nt: TGTGCCAGCAACGCCCCCGTTTCGGGACAGGGGGCCGGGGAGACCCAGTACTTC
cdr3_aa: CASNAPVSGQGAGETQYF
j_call: TRBJ2-5
d_call: TRBD1
v_call: TRBV7-9
clone_size: many

cdr3_nt: TGTGCCACCAGAGCGGGAGTCGGGGTTGGAGCCAAAAACATTCAGTACTTC
cdr3_aa: CATRAGVGVGAKNIQYF
j_call: TRBJ2-4
d_call: TRBD2
v_call: TRBV10-3
clone_size: few

cdr3_nt: TGTGCCAGCGTTGCGGGGACTAGCGGGAGGCGCACAGATACGCGGTATTTT
cdr3_aa: CASVAGTSGRRTDTRYF
j_call: TRBJ2-3
d_call: TRBD2
v_call: TRBV28
clone_size: NA

cdr3_nt: TGTGCCAGCAGTTCCGGGACTAGCGGGAGTTGGGAGCAGTACTTC
cdr3_aa: CASSSGTSGSWEQYF
j_call: TRBJ2-7
d_call: TRBD2
v_call: TRBV12-3/TRBV12-4
clone_size: many

cdr3_nt: TGTGCCAGCACCCTGGTACAGACCAGTGAGACCCAGTACTTC
cdr3_aa: CASTLVQTSETQYF
j_call: TRBJ2-5
d_call: NA
v_call: TRBV7-2
clone_size: few

cdr3_nt: TGTGCCAGCAGTGAAAGGTTTTCCGACAGGCCCCCTAAGCAGACCCAGTACTTC
cdr3_aa: CASSERFSDRPPKQTQYF
j_call: TRBJ2-5
d_call: NA
v_call: TRBV6-1
clone_size: many

cdr3_nt: TGCGCCAGCAGTGAGAACAGGGGAAGGAACACTGAAGCTTTCTTT
cdr3_aa: CASSENRGRNTEAFF
j_call: TRBJ1-1
d_call: TRBD1
v_call: TRBV10-2
clone_size: many

cdr3_nt: TGCGCCAGCAGCTCATTGGACACCTACGAGCAGTACTTC
cdr3_aa: CASSSLDTYEQYF
j_call: TRBJ2-7
d_call: NA
v_call: TRBV5-1
clone_size: few

cdr3_nt: TGTGCCAGCAGCCAAGGGGGATACGGAAACACCATATATTTT
cdr3_aa: CASSQGGYGNTIYF
j_call: TRBJ1-3
d_call: NA
v_call: TRBV3-1
clone_size: many

cdr3_nt: TGTGCCAGCAGCTACGGACAGAGCGTACAGTACTTC
cdr3_aa: CASSYGQSVQYF
j_call: TRBJ2-5
d_call: NA
v_call: TRBV12-3/TRBV12-4
clone_size: few

cdr3_nt: TGTGCCAGTAGTATTCGCCCGGGACTAGCGGAGCGCTACGAGCAGTACTTC
cdr3_aa: CASSIRPGLAERYEQYF
j_call: TRBJ2-7
d_call: TRBD2
v_call: TRBV19
clone_size: many

cdr3_nt: TGCAGTGCTCTTAATGGCTATGGCTACACCTTC
cdr3_aa: CSALNGYGYTF
j_call: TRBJ1-2
d_call: NA
v_call: TRBV20-1
clone_size: few

cdr3_nt: TGTGCCAGCGGACAGGGGGTTGGTGGGGCCAACGTCCTGACTTTC
cdr3_aa: CASGQGVGGANVLTF
j_call: TRBJ2-6
d_call: TRBD1
v_call: TRBV2
clone_size: NA

cdr3_nt: TGTGCCAGCAGCGTAGCGGCGGGAGTGGGAGATACGCAGTATTTT
cdr3_aa: CASSVAAGVGDTQYF
j_call: TRBJ2-3
d_call: TRBD2
v_call: TRBV9
clone_size: NA

cdr3_nt: TGTGCCAGCACCAGGGGGCCCAACGAGCAGTACTTC
cdr3_aa: CASTRGPNEQYF
j_call: TRBJ2-7
d_call: TRBD1
v_call: TRBV28
clone_size: many

cdr3_nt: TGTGCCAGCAGTCCCCTACAGGGACCTTATCAGCCCCAGCATTTT
cdr3_aa: CASSPLQGPYQPQHF
j_call: TRBJ1-5
d_call: NA
v_call: TRBV6-2/TRBV6-3
clone_size: few

cdr3_nt: TGTGCCAGCAGCTTGACAGGGGAACGTAGCACAGATACGCAGTATTTT
cdr3_aa: CASSLTGERSTDTQYF
j_call: TRBJ2-3
d_call: TRBD1
v_call: TRBV5-6
clone_size: many

cdr3_nt: TGTGCCACCAGTGATTTCCGGACTAGCGGATCCTACAATGAGCAGTTCTTC
cdr3_aa: CATSDFRTSGSYNEQFF
j_call: TRBJ2-1
d_call: TRBD2
v_call: TRBV24-1
clone_size: once

cdr3_nt: TGTGCCAGCAGCTTGTTTGGGGGCAACTATGGCTACACCTTC
cdr3_aa: CASSLFGGNYGYTF
j_call: TRBJ1-2
d_call: NA
v_call: TRBV7-9
clone_size: many

cdr3_nt: TGTGCCAGTAGTATATCTCCAGACACTGAAGCTTTCTTT
cdr3_aa: CASSISPDTEAFF
j_call: TRBJ1-1
d_call: NA
v_call: TRBV19
clone_size: many

cdr3_nt: TGTGCCACCAGTAATGGAGAGACCCAGTACTTC
cdr3_aa: CATSNGETQYF
j_call: TRBJ2-5
d_call: NA
v_call: TRBV24-1
clone_size: many

cdr3_nt: TGTGCCAGCAGTTCGTCCGGGACTAACTCCTACGAGCAGTACTTC
cdr3_aa: CASSSSGTNSYEQYF
j_call: TRBJ2-7
d_call: TRBD2
v_call: TRBV27
clone_size: many

cdr3_nt: TGTGCCAGCAGTTCGGGGGGCTCTGAAAACACCATATATTTT
cdr3_aa: CASSSGGSENTIYF
j_call: TRBJ1-3
d_call: NA
v_call: TRBV27
clone_size: NA

cdr3_nt: TGTGCCAGCAGCCCCGTGGCGGGAGCAGATACGCAGTATTTT
cdr3_aa: CASSPVAGADTQYF
j_call: TRBJ2-3
d_call: TRBD2
v_call: TRBV9
clone_size: few

cdr3_nt: TGTGCCAGCAGCTTGGCACAGGGAGGTCCAAAAAACATTCAGTACTTC
cdr3_aa: CASSLAQGGPKNIQYF
j_call: TRBJ2-4
d_call: NA
v_call: TRBV5-8
clone_size: many

cdr3_nt: TGTGCCAGCAGCTTTAATAACTATGGCTACACCTTC
cdr3_aa: CASSFNNYGYTF
j_call: TRBJ1-2
d_call: NA
v_call: TRBV7-2
clone_size: few

cdr3_nt: TGCGCCGGCAGTACCCGCGGAGCTCGGGATACGCAGTATTTT
cdr3_aa: CAGSTRGARDTQYF
j_call: TRBJ2-3
d_call: NA
v_call: TRBV10-1
clone_size: NA

cdr3_nt: TGTGCCAGCTCACCACCCGGGACGGCCAATGAGCAGTTCTTC
cdr3_aa: CASSPPGTANEQFF
j_call: TRBJ2-1
d_call: NA
v_call: TRBV18
clone_size: many

cdr3_nt: TGCAGCGTTGGTGGGGGGTATGGGGCCAACGTCCTGACTTTC
cdr3_aa: CSVGGGYGANVLTF
j_call: TRBJ2-6
d_call: NA
v_call: TRBV29-1
clone_size: NA

cdr3_nt: TGTGCCAGCAGCTTAGCTGCTAGCGGGAGGGGAGATACGCAGTATTTT
cdr3_aa: CASSLAASGRGDTQYF
j_call: TRBJ2-3
d_call: TRBD2
v_call: TRBV7-2
clone_size: NA

cdr3_nt: TGTGCCAGCAGCTTCAGGGAACGAAGTGAGCAGTTCTTC
cdr3_aa: CASSFRERSEQFF
j_call: TRBJ2-1
d_call: NA
v_call: TRBV7-2
clone_size: few

cdr3_nt: TGTGCCAGCAGTTTCCCAGCGGGAGGGCCTGATCATACGCAGTATTTT
cdr3_aa: CASSFPAGGPDHTQYF
j_call: TRBJ2-3
d_call: TRBD2
v_call: TRBV12-3/TRBV12-4
clone_size: many

cdr3_nt: TGTGCCAGCAGTATAGACAGGGTCCACAATGAGCAGTTCTTC
cdr3_aa: CASSIDRVHNEQFF
j_call: TRBJ2-1
d_call: TRBD1
v_call: TRBV25-1
clone_size: NA

cdr3_nt: TGCAGCGTTACCGGGACAGGGATCTCTGGAAACACCATATATTTT
cdr3_aa: CSVTGTGISGNTIYF
j_call: TRBJ1-3
d_call: TRBD1
v_call: TRBV29-1
clone_size: NA

cdr3_nt: TGTGCCAGCGCTGACAGGGCCCCTGAAAAACTGTTTTTT
cdr3_aa: CASADRAPEKLFF
j_call: TRBJ1-4
d_call: TRBD1
v_call: TRBV2
clone_size: few

cdr3_nt: TGTGCCAGCAGTGACCCGGGCACTGAAGCTTTCTTT
cdr3_aa: CASSDPGTEAFF
j_call: TRBJ1-1
d_call: NA
v_call: TRBV28
clone_size: many